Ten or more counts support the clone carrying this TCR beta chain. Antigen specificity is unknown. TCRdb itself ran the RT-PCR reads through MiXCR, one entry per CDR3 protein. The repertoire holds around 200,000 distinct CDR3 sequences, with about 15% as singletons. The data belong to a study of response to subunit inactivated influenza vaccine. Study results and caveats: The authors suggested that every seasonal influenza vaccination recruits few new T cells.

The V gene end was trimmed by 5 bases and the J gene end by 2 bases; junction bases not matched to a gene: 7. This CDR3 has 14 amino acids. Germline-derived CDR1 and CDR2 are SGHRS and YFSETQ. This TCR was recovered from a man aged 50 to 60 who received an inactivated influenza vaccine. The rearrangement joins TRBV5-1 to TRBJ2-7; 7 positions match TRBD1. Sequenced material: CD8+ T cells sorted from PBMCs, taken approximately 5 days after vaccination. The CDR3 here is CASRGTVGPYEQYF. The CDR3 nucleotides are TGCGCCAGCAGGGGGACAGTGGGCCCCTACGAGCAGTACTTC.